The TCR beta chain described here comes from a study of blood T cell repertoires in COVID-19. At the level of the study: Both acute and convalescent COVID-19 samples were obtained from the United States, Italy and Spain. Sources were T cells, B-cell-depleted T cells, or PBMCs; the material itself was cDNA or gDNA.

In the original analysis: Estimation of nucleated cell counts was performed using reference gene primer amplification. The protocol was immunoSEQ multiplex PCR, while the TCRdb copy is restricted to in-frame clones and leaves out a portion. The V and J calls and clone size are taken from that table; D and trimming were inferred from the DNA. The repertoire holds 300,000 or so clones, with 65% to 85% as singletons. The CDR3 is made up of 17 amino acids. The clonotype was recovered from a woman aged 45-60 years with acute or convalescent COVID-19. This rearrangement joins TRBV21-1 to TRBJ1-5; the table gives TRBD1 as D, unverified against the DNA. TRBV21-1 constitutes a pseudogene. Input material: peripheral blood. CDR3 nucleotides: TGTGCCAGCAGCAAAGTTTCAGGGGGACAGGGCAATCAGCCCCAGCATTTT. This sequence encodes CASSKVSGGQGNQPQHF.